This T cell receptor (beta chain) was retrieved from a study of radiotherapy plus CTLA-4 blockade in lung cancer. The protocol was immunoSEQ multiplex PCR, while the TCRdb copy is restricted to in-frame clones and leaves out a portion. The data contain about 45,000 clones, about 72% of them singletons. CDR1 is MNHNY and CDR2 is SVGAGI in the germline V gene (reference sequence). This CDR3 is 14 amino acids long. Deletions cut 6 bases from V and 5 bases from J, with 14 bases between. This sequence joins TRBV6-6 and TRBJ1-5, with a tentative D call TRBD1 (5 bases). The receptor's source is a human donor with non-small cell lung cancer who had stable disease on radiotherapy plus ipilimumab. The sample in question was peripheral blood, obtained from a patient treated with radiotherapy plus ipilimumab. The CDR3, as DNA: TGTGCCAGCAGCCCCCGTGGGGGTTATCAGCCCCAGCATTTT. As protein: CASSPRGGYQPQHF.